This section outlines one T cell receptor (beta chain) sequence together with its context. The data derive from a study of shared clonotypes between healthy human individuals. Per germline, CDR1 SEHNR and CDR2 FQNEAQ (reference sequence). The CDR3 covers 14 residues. V gave up 1 base and J gave up 6 bases, with 13 bases separating them. Original handling: Quality scores were absent from the junction-only immunoSEQ sequences, so filtering differed. Profiling relied on immunoSEQ multiplex PCR, and the TCRdb table lists in-frame clones only, not all of them. V, J and clone size reflect that table, while D and trimming were determined from the DNA. Among about 600,000 clones listed, more than 95% were seen once. The study separated CD4+ cells into CD45RA+ naive and CD45RA-negative memory subsets.

This sequence was found in a woman in her thirties in good health. The chain combines TRBV7-9 with TRBJ2-7; unclear D gene. Sample: naive CD4+ T cells sorted from blood. Stated subset: CD45RA+ positively selected. DNA of the CDR3: TGTGCCAGCAGCTTAGGGGGTGCTGTCGGCGAGCAGTACTTC. It is translated as CASSLGGAVGEQYF. The complete variable domain, with remaining parts taken from reference TRBV7-9 and TRBJ2-7, reads DTGVSQNPRHKITKRGQNVTFRCDPISEHNRLYWYRQTLGQGPEFLTYFQNEAQLEKSRLLSDRFSAERPKGSFSTLEIQRTEQGDSAMYLCASSLGGAVGEQYFGPGTRLTVT.